This passage covers 17 T cell receptor beta chains from one sample sequenced in a study of tumor and adjacent non-tumor tissue in lung cancer. Three rounds of nested PCR, following a modified ARM-PCR protocol, produced the TCRbeta library. TCRdb re-called the multiplex PCR reads with MiXCR, one entry per CDR3 protein. The sample holds roughly 49,000 distinct CDR3 sequences; 74% are singletons and the top ten take 20% to 30%. No cell sorting was done before RNA was extracted from the tissue. Distant lung tissue was collected more than 3 cm away from the tumor edge. Sequencing was done on a sample of distant non-tumor lung tissue. All receptors come from a woman aged 60-75 years with non-small cell lung cancer.

This clonotype was found many times. This rearrangement joins TRBV28 to TRBJ2-6, with D possibly being TRBD1 or TRBD2 (6 bases each). Deletions cut 2 bases from V and 6 bases from J, with 11 bases between. Germline V lookup: CDR1 MDHEN, CDR2 SYDVKM. The CDR3 is 15 amino acids. The CDR3 here is CASSLTRGPANVLTF. The CDR3 region has the DNA TGTGCCAGCAGTTTAACTCGGGGGCCGGCCAACGTCCTGACTTTC.

The J gene is TRBJ2-3, the V gene TRBV11-2; 7 positions agree with TRBD2. The CDR3 totals 15 residues. CDR1 SGHAT and CDR2 FQNNGV come from the germline V gene. The trim removed 0 bases at V and 10 bases at J, leaving 10 bases unmatched. This chain's CDR3 is CASSLDLGGGDAQYF. Written as DNA, the CDR3 is TGTGCCAGCAGCTTAGATCTCGGTGGGGGGGATGCGCAGTATTTT. Full variable domain (missing parts from reference TRBV11-2 and TRBJ2-3): EAGVAQSPRYKIIEKRQSVAFWCNPISGHATLYWYQQILGQGPKLLIQFQNNGVVDDSQLPKDRFSAERLKGVDSTLKIQPAKLEDSAVYLCASSLDLGGGDAQYFGPGTRLTVL.

This sequence joins TRBV6-2 or TRBV6-3 and TRBJ1-1, with D maybe TRBD1 (6 bases). Trimming took 7 bases from V and 14 from J, leaving 23 bases between them. Germline V gene sequence: CDR1 MNHEY, CDR2 SVGEGT. CDR3 length equals 13 residues. CDR3 DNA sequence: TGTGCCAGCACACCTCGGGGGGCCTCTGGAGCCTTCTTT. Translation gives CASTPRGASGAFF.

A note on this clonotype: The conserved phenylalanine or tryptophan is not found at the CDR3 terminus, so this likely reflects a read error. This chain joins TRBV12-3 or TRBV12-4 and TRBJ2-5; 7 bases fit TRBD1. CDR3 length: 16 amino acids. CDR3 amino acids: CASRDGQALYQEIQYV. CDR3 DNA: TGTGCCAGCAGGGACGGACAGGCCCTGTACCAAGAGATCCAGTACGTC.

V and J are TRBV12-3 or TRBV12-4 and TRBJ1-1; TRBD1 agrees at 11 bases. The CDR3 has 14 amino acids. Losses at the gene ends were 8 bases for V and 7 bases for J; bases not matched to a gene: 9. The CDR3 sequence is CASGTGGQNCEAFF. CDR3 bases: TGTGCCAGCGGGACAGGGGGGCAGAACTGTGAAGCTTTCTTT.

This clonotype has a count of ten or more. The gene calls are TRBV10-2 and TRBJ1-1; TRBD1 matches 9 bases. CDR1 is WSHSY and CDR2 is SAAADI in the germline V gene. Trimming cost V 5 bases and J 7 bases; bases outside gene matches: 8. The CDR3 extends over 14 amino acids. The CDR3 loop reads CASSTGGEGFEAFF. The CDR3 nucleotides are TGCGCCAGCAGTACAGGGGGCGAGGGGTTTGAAGCTTTCTTT.

A word on this clonotype: The junction and the germline gene differ at one end; a read error may be behind it. The chain employs TRBV5-4 and TRBJ2-1, with D unclear. Germline loops: CDR1 SGHNT, CDR2 YYREEE (reference sequence). There are 11 residues in the CDR3. CDR3 nucleotide sequence: TGTGCCAGCAGGTCCCGTTTTGAGCTGTTCTTC. This translates into CASRSRFELFF. Full variable domain (outside the CDR3, taken from reference TRBV5-4 and TRBJ2-1): ETGVTQSPTHLIKTRGQQVTLRCSSQSGHNTVSWYQQALGQGPQFIFQYYREEENGRGNFPPRFSGLQFPNYSSELNVNALELDDSALYLCASRSRFELFFGPGTRLTVL.

Note on this clonotype: The junction departs from germline at one end; a sequencing error may be responsible. The V and J genes are TRBV6-6 and TRBJ1-1; no firm D call. This CDR3 is 15 amino acids long. Germline assignment: CDR1 MNHNY and CDR2 SVGAGI (reference sequence). The CDR3 reads CASSWEATGDTEAIF. DNA for the CDR3: TGTGCCAGCAGCTGGGAAGCGACGGGTGACACTGAAGCTATCTTT.

The genes are TRBV4-3 and TRBJ2-7; 8 bases map to TRBD1. CDR1 is LGHNA, CDR2 YSLEER, per germline. The CDR3 totals 15 residues. J was trimmed by 4 bases and V by 10 bases; bases with no gene match: 15. The CDR3 DNA follows: TGCGCCATTAGCACCGGGACAGGACCCACATACGAGCAGTACTTC. It yields the protein CAISTGTGPTYEQYF.

About this clonotype: At one boundary the junction diverges from the germline segment, which might be a read error. The gene calls are TRBV29-1 and TRBJ1-2, with D possibly TRBD1 on 6 matching bases. The CDR3 length is 13 residues. Germline loops: CDR1 SQVTM, CDR2 ANQGSEA. CDR3 protein: CSVPGQGDYVYTF. For the CDR3, the DNA is TGCAGCGTTCCGGGACAAGGGGACTATGTCTACACCTTC.

The chain carries TRBV20-1 and TRBJ2-7; 12 positions agree with TRBD2. Germline V gene data show CDR1 as DFQATT and CDR2 as SNEGSKA (reference sequence). There are 14 residues in the CDR3. The V and J ends lost 6 bases and 7 bases, in that order; junction bases with no gene match: 10. The CDR3 is CSAILAGGPGEQYF. The CDR3 DNA follows: TGCAGTGCCATACTAGCGGGGGGCCCGGGTGAGCAGTACTTC.

V and J are TRBV4-2 and TRBJ2-3; TRBD2 is a possible D gene (5 bases). V was shortened by 1 base and J by 11 bases, with 16 bases between the two germline ends. Germline V gene data show CDR1 as LGHNA and CDR2 as YNFKEQ. CDR3 length: 14 residues. CDR3 region: CASSQVWGDNMQYF. In nucleotides, the CDR3 is TGTGCCAGCAGCCAAGTTTGGGGAGACAATATGCAGTATTTT.

A word on this clonotype: Relative to the germline gene, one junction end is altered; a read error may explain this. The chain couples TRBV29-1 to TRBJ1-2; the D gene is possibly TRBD1 (5 bases). There are 16 residues in the CDR3. Germline CDR1 and CDR2: SQVTM and ANQGSEA. CDR3 sequence reads: CSVKDSALGVAGGYTF. The DNA of the CDR3 is TGCAGCGTTAAAGACTCCGCCCTGGGGGTAGCGGGTGGCTACACCTTC. Supplemented by reference TRBV29-1 and TRBJ1-2, the full variable domain reads SAVISQKPSRDICQRGTSLTIQCQVDSQVTMMFWYRQQPGQSLTLIATANQGSEATYESGFVIDKFPISRPNLTFSTLTVSNMSPEDSSIYLCSVKDSALGVAGGYTFGSGTRLTVV.

A note on this clonotype: Germline is not matched at one junction end, which may reflect a read error. The chain combines TRBV6-2 or TRBV6-3 with TRBJ2-1, with 11 bases that match TRBD2. Per germline, CDR1 MNHEY and CDR2 SVGEGT. There are 14 residues in the CDR3. The CDR3 reads CASSSGRAYNEHFF. For the CDR3, the DNA is TGTGCTAGCAGTAGCGGGAGGGCCTACAATGAGCATTTCTTC.

With regard to this clonotype: An end of the junction differs from the germline gene, which may be a read error. The chain uses TRBV29-1 and TRBJ1-1, with D tentatively TRBD1 (6 bases). The CDR3 loop spans 12 amino acids. Germline V gene lookup returns CDR1 SQVTM and CDR2 ANQGSEA. CDR3 DNA sequence: TGCAGCGTTGAACAGGGGCTCGCTGAGGCTTTCTTT. Its protein product is CSVEQGLAEAFF.

This clonotype was picked up a small number of times. Given a much more abundant clone one base away, this may be a read error. The chain couples TRBV20-1 to TRBJ1-6; TRBD1 matches at 8 bases. V lost 5 bases and J lost 7; bases outside the gene matches: 10. Germline CDR1 and CDR2: DFQATT and SNEGSKA (reference sequence). The CDR3 is 15 residues long. This CDR3 is CSARSGGMENSPLHF. CDR3 DNA sequence: TGCAGTGCTCGGTCAGGGGGCATGGAAAATTCACCCCTCCACTTT.

A remark on this clonotype: Germline is not matched at one junction end, which may reflect a read error. The genes are TRBV28 and TRBJ1-1; D unclear. This CDR3 spans 12 amino acids. CDR1 MDHEN and CDR2 SYDVKM come from the germline V gene. CDR3 loop: CASSLSRAEAFF. CDR3 DNA sequence: TGTGCTAGCAGTTTATCCCGGGCTGAAGCTTTCTTT. Supplemented by reference TRBV28 and TRBJ1-1, the full variable domain reads DVKVTQSSRYLVKRTGEKVFLECVQDMDHENMFWYRQDPGLGLRLIYFSYDVKMKEKGDIPEGYSVSREKKERFSLILESASTNQTSMYLCASSLSRAEAFFGQGTRLTVV.